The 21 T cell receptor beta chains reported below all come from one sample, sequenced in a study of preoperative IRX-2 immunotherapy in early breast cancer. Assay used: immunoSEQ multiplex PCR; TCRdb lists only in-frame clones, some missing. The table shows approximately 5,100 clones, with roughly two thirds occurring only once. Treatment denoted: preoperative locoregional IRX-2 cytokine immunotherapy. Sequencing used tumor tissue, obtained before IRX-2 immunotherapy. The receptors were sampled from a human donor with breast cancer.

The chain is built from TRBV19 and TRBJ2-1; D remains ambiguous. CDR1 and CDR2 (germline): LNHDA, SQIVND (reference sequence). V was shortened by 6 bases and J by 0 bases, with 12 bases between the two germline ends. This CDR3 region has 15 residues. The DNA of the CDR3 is TGTGCCAGTAGGATGGATAGGAGCTCCTACAATGAGCAGTTCTTC. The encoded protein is CASRMDRSSYNEQFF.

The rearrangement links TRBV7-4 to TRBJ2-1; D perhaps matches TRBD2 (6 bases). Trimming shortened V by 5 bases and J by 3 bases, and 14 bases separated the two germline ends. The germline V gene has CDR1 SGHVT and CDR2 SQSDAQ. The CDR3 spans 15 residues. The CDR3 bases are TGTGCCAGCAGCGTAGGAGGGGTTGACTACAATGAGCAGTTCTTC. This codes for CASSVGGVDYNEQFF.

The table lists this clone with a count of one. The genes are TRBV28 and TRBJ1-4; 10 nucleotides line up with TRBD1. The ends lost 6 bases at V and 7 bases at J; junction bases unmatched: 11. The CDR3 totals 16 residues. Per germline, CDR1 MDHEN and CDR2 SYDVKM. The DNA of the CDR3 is TGTGCCAGCAGGTTCAGCCCGGGACAGGGGATTGAAAAACTGTTTTTT. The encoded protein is CASRFSPGQGIEKLFF.

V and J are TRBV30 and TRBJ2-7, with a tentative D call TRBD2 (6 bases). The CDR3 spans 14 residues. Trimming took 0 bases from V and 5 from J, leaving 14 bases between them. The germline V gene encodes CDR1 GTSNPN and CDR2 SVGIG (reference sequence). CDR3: CAWSVTGLNHEQYF. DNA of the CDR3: TGTGCCTGGAGTGTAACAGGACTAAATCACGAGCAGTACTTC.

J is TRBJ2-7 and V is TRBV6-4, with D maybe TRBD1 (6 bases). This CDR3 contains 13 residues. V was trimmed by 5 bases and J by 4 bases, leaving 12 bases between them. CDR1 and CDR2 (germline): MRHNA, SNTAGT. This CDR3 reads CASSKQGGYEQYF. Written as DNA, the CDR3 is TGTGCCAGCAGTAAACAGGGTGGATACGAGCAGTACTTC.

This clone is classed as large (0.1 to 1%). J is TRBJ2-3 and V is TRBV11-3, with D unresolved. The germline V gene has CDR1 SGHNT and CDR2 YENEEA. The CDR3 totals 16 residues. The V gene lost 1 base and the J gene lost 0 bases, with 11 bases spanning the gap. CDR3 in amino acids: CASSLVTAVSTDTQYF. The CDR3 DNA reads TGTGCCAGCAGCTTAGTAACGGCGGTGAGCACAGATACGCAGTATTTT.

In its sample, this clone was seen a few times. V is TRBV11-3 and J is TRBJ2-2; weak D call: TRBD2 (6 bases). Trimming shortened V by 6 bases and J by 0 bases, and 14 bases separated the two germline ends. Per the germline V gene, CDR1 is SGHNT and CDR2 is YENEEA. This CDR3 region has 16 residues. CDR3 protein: CASSSSGTANTGELFF. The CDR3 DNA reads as TGTGCCAGCAGTTCATCCGGGACTGCGAACACCGGGGAGCTGTTTTTT.

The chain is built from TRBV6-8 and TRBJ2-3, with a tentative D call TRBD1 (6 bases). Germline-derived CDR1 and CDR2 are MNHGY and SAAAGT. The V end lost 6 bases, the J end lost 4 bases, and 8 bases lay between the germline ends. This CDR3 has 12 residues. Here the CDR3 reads CASRNRADTQYF. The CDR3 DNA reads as TGTGCCAGCAGAAACAGGGCAGATACGCAGTATTTT.

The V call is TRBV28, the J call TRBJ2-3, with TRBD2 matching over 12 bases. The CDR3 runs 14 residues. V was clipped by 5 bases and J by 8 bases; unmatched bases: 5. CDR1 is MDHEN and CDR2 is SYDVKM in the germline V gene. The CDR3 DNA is TGTGCCAGCAGTGTACTAGCGGGAGGCCTTACGCAGTATTTT. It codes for CASSVLAGGLTQYF.

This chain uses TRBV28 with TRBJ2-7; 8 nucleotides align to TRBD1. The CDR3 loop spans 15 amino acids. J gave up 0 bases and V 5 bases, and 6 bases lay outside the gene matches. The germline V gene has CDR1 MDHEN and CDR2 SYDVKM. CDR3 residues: CASSPPGGSSYEQYF. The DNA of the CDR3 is TGTGCCAGCAGTCCGCCAGGGGGCAGCTCCTACGAGCAGTACTTC.

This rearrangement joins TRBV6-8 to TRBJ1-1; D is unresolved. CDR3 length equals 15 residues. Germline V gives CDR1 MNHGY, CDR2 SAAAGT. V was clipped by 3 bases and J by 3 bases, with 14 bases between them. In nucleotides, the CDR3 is TGTGCCAGCAGTTATGGGGATGGAGGGTACACTGAAGCTTTCTTT. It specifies CASSYGDGGYTEAFF.

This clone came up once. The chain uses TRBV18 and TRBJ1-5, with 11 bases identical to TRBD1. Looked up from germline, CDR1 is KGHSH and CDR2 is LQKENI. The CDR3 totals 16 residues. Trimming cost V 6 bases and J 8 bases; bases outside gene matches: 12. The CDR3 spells CASSPTPGQGGEPQHF. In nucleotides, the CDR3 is TGTGCCAGCTCGCCTACTCCGGGACAGGGGGGGGAGCCCCAGCATTTT. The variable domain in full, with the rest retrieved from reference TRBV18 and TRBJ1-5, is NAGVMQNPRHLVRRRGQEARLRCSPMKGHSHVYWYRQLPEEGLKFMVYLQKENIIDESGMPKERFSAEFPKEGPSILRIQQVVRGDSAAYFCASSPTPGQGGEPQHFGDGTRLSIL.

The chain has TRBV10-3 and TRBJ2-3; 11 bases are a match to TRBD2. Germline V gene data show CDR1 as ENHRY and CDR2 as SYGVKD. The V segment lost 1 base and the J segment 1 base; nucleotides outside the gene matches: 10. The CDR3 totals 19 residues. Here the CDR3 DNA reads TGTGCCATCAGTGAGTTAGGGACTAGCGGTCCTGAGGGCACAGATACGCAGTATTTT. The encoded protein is CAISELGTSGPEGTDTQYF.

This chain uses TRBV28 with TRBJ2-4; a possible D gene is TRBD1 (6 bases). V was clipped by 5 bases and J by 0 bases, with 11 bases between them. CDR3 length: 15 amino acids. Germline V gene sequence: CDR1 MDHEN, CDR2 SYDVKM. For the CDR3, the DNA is TGTGCCAGCAGTCTCCTGACAGGAGCCAAAAACATTCAGTACTTC. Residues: CASSLLTGAKNIQYF.

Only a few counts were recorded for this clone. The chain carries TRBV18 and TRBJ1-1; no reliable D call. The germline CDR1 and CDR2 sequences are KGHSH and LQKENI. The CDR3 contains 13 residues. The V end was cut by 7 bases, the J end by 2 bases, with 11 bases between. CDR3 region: CASYSMANTEAFF. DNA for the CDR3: TGTGCCAGCTACAGTATGGCTAACACTGAAGCTTTCTTT.

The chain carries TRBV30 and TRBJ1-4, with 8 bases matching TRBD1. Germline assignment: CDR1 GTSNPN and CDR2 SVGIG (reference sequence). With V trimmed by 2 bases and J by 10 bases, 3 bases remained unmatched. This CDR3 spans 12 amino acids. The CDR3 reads CAWSIQGVKLFF. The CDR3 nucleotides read TGTGCCTGGAGTATACAGGGGGTAAAACTGTTTTTT.

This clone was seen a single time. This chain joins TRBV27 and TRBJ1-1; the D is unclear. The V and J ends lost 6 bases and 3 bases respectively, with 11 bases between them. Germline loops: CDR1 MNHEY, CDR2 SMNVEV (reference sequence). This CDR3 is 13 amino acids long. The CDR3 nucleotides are TGTGCCAGCAGCCAGAAACCGTACACTGAAGCTTTCTTT. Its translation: CASSQKPYTEAFF.

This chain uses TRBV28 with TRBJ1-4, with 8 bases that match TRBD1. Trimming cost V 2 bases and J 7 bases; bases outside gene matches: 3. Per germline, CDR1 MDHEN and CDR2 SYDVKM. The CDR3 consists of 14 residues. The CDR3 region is CASSLPTGGEKLFF. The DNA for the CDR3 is TGTGCCAGCAGTTTACCAACAGGGGGTGAAAAACTGTTTTTT. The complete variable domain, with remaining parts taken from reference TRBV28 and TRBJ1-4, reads DVKVTQSSRYLVKRTGEKVFLECVQDMDHENMFWYRQDPGLGLRLIYFSYDVKMKEKGDIPEGYSVSREKKERFSLILESASTNQTSMYLCASSLPTGGEKLFFGSGTQLSVL.

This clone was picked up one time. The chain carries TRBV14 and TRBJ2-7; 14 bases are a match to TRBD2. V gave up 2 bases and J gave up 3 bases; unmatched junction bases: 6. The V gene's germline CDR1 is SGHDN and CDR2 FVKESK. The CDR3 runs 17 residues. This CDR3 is CASSQPLGTSGSYEQYF. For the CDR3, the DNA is TGTGCCAGCAGCCAACCACTGGGGACTAGCGGGAGCTACGAGCAGTACTTC.

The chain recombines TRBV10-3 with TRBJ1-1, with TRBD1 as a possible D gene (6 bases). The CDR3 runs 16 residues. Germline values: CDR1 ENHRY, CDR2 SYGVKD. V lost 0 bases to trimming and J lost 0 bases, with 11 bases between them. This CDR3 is CAISESGGNMNTEAFF. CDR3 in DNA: TGTGCCATCAGTGAGTCAGGGGGGAACATGAACACTGAAGCTTTCTTT.

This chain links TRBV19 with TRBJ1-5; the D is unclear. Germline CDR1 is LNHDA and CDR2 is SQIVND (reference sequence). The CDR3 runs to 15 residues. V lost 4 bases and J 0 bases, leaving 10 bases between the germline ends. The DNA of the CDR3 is TGTGCCAGTAGTAGTCAAGCCTATAGCAATCAGCCCCAGCATTTT. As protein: CASSSQAYSNQPQHF.